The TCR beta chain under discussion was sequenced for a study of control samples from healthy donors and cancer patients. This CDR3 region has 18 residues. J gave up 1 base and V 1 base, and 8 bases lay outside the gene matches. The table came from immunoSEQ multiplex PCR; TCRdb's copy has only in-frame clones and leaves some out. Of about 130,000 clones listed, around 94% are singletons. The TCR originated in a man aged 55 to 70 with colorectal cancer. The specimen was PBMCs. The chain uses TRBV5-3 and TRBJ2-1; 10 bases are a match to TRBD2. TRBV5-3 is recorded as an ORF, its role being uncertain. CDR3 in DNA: TGTGCCAGAAGCTTGCAGCCTAGCGGGGGACGATCCTACAATGAGCAGTTCTTC. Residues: CARSLQPSGGRSYNEQFF.